Listed below are T cell receptor beta chains from one sample, sequenced in a study of T-cell reconstitution after alpha-beta-depleted transplantation in children. MiXCR, run by TCRdb on the PCR reads, gives a single entry per CDR3 protein. The sample has some 490,000 distinct CDR3 sequences; around 13% are singletons. The sample here was PBMCs from the stem cell graft donor, taken from the stem cell graft. The receptors shown here come from a human donor who donated a stem cell graft to a child with combined immunodeficiency. CDR3s include the opening cysteine and the closing phenylalanine or tryptophan. Each record gives: D gene, V gene, clone size, J gene, CDR3 protein, CDR3 DNA. A D gene is named only where the DNA matches it firmly. The size of a clone is reported for some rows only, either as once, few or many, or as a class for expanded clones.

>.|TRBV15|few|TRBJ2-4
CATSRAAIQYF
TGTGCCACCAGCAGAGCGGCTATTCAGTACTTC
>.|TRBV6-5|.|TRBJ2-4
CASSYGPWGKNIQYF
TGTGCCAGCAGTTACGGGCCATGGGGGAAAAACATTCAGTACTTC
>TRBD1|TRBV5-3|.|TRBJ1-1
CASNNPGQGRLGTEAFF
TGTGCCAGTAATAATCCGGGACAGGGGAGGTTGGGCACTGAAGCTTTCTTT
>.|TRBV7-6|.|TRBJ2-5
CASSLVGQGEETQYF
TGTGCCAGCAGCTTAGTTGGGCAGGGAGAGGAGACCCAGTACTTC
>TRBD1|TRBV5-1|once|TRBJ1-2
CASSLVASGRGYYGYTF
TGCGCCAGCAGCTTGGTGGCCTCGGGCAGGGGGTACTATGGCTACACCTTC
>TRBD1|TRBV12-3/TRBV12-4|few|TRBJ2-2
CASGETGPGELFF
TGTGCCAGCGGGGAGACAGGGCCCGGGGAGCTGTTTTTT
>TRBD1|TRBV29-1|many|TRBJ1-2
CSVQDRGAGYTF
TGCAGCGTGCAGGACAGGGGGGCTGGCTACACCTTC
>TRBD2|TRBV4-3|few|TRBJ2-7
CASSQTYGLAGSSSYEQYF
TGCGCCAGCAGCCAAACCTACGGACTAGCGGGATCAAGCTCCTACGAGCAGTACTTC
>TRBD2|TRBV9|few|TRBJ2-7
CASSVAGGSSYEQYF
TGTGCCAGCAGCGTAGCCGGCGGGAGCTCCTACGAGCAGTACTTC
>.|TRBV3-1|few|TRBJ1-3
CASSRSTGISFAGNTIYF
TGTGCCAGCAGTCGGTCGACAGGAATCTCCTTCGCTGGAAACACCATATATTTT
>.|TRBV7-2|few|TRBJ2-1
CASSSGSRAYNEQFF
TGTGCCAGCAGCTCCGGTTCCCGCGCCTACAATGAGCAGTTCTTC
>.|TRBV20-1|few|TRBJ2-6
CSARGTPGANVLTF
TGCAGTGCTAGGGGGACACCTGGGGCCAACGTCCTGACTTTC
>TRBD2|TRBV4-3|.|TRBJ2-7
CASSQRLAGTSALYEQYF
TGCGCCAGCAGCCAACGTCTAGCGGGAACGAGCGCACTCTACGAGCAGTACTTC
>.|TRBV12-3/TRBV12-4|.|TRBJ2-2
CASSPRVIGELFF
TGTGCCAGCAGTCCCAGGGTTATCGGGGAGCTGTTTTTT
>TRBD2|TRBV10-3|many|TRBJ2-1
CAISEGTSNEQFF
TGTGCCATCAGTGAGGGGACTAGCAATGAGCAGTTCTTC
>TRBD2|TRBV19|many|TRBJ2-7
CASSILAGKSSYEQYF
TGTGCCAGTAGTATCCTAGCGGGGAAAAGCTCCTACGAGCAGTACTTC
>.|TRBV20-1|.|TRBJ2-7
CSASSSRGADFYPYEQYF
TGCAGTGCTAGTTCCTCAAGGGGGGCAGACTTCTACCCCTACGAGCAGTACTTC
>.|TRBV15|many|TRBJ2-3
CATSRDQGGGDTQYF
TGTGCCACCAGCAGAGATCAGGGGGGGGGAGATACGCAGTATTTT
>TRBD1|TRBV6-1|few|TRBJ2-3
CASYPGTARRHSTDTQYF
TGTGCCAGCTACCCCGGGACAGCTAGACGACATAGCACAGATACGCAGTATTTT
>.|TRBV12-3/TRBV12-4|.|TRBJ2-5
CASSPGGGPYQETQYF
TGTGCCAGCAGTCCAGGGGGGGGGCCGTACCAAGAGACCCAGTACTTC
>.|TRBV12-3/TRBV12-4|many|TRBJ2-7
CASSLRGIYEQYF
TGTGCCAGCAGTTTAAGGGGAATCTACGAGCAGTACTTC
>TRBD2|TRBV29-1|many|TRBJ2-7
CSVSGSYEQYF
TGCAGCGTCAGCGGGAGCTACGAGCAGTACTTC
>.|TRBV2|.|TRBJ2-4
CASRARAKNIQYF
TGTGCCAGCAGGGCTCGAGCCAAAAACATTCAGTACTTC
>.|TRBV15|many|TRBJ2-3
CATSRRSGTLTDTQYF
TGTGCCACCAGCAGACGTAGCGGAACTCTCACAGATACGCAGTATTTT
>TRBD1|TRBV20-1|.|TRBJ2-1
CSAPDRGRGYNEQFF
TGCAGTGCACCGGACAGGGGCCGAGGGTACAATGAGCAGTTCTTC
>.|TRBV12-3/TRBV12-4|few|TRBJ1-5
CASSARQVFQPQHF
TGTGCCAGCAGTGCCAGACAGGTTTTCCAGCCCCAGCATTTT
>.|TRBV5-6|.|TRBJ2-2
CASRIGAGELFF
TGTGCCAGCAGAATCGGGGCCGGGGAGCTGTTTTTT
>TRBD2|TRBV12-3/TRBV12-4|.|TRBJ2-2
CASSPTSGRGTGELFF
TGTGCCAGCAGTCCTACTAGCGGGAGAGGCACCGGGGAGCTGTTTTTT
>TRBD1|TRBV28|.|TRBJ2-7
CASSYLTTGTGGEQYF
TGTGCCAGCAGTTACCTCACTACCGGGACAGGGGGTGAGCAGTACTTC
>.|TRBV6-2/TRBV6-3|many|TRBJ2-2
CASSSTSNTGELFF
TGTGCCAGCAGTTCCACCTCTAACACCGGGGAGCTGTTTTTT
>TRBD1|TRBV20-1|few|TRBJ2-3
CSASLRGNRGRETDTQYF
TGCAGTGCTAGCCTCCGGGGTAACAGGGGGCGAGAAACAGATACGCAGTATTTT
>TRBD2|TRBV20-1|.|TRBJ2-7
CSAQTSGRVLSYEQYF
TGCAGTGCTCAGACTAGCGGGAGGGTCCTTTCCTACGAGCAGTACTTC
>.|TRBV15|many|TRBJ2-2
CATSRDHVPNTGELFF
TGTGCCACCAGCAGAGATCACGTTCCGAACACCGGGGAGCTGTTTTTT
>TRBD2|TRBV4-2|few|TRBJ2-2
CASSPRGGRGGELFF
TGTGCCAGCAGCCCCCGGGGGGGCCGGGGCGGGGAGCTGTTTTTT
>.|TRBV4-3|few|TRBJ2-6
CASSQDRGAGANVLTF
TGCGCCAGCAGCCAAGATAGGGGGGCTGGGGCCAACGTCCTGACTTTC
>TRBD1|TRBV7-6|many|TRBJ1-1
CASSLGRTGVKTEAFF
TGTGCCAGCAGCTTAGGGCGGACAGGGGTCAAAACTGAAGCTTTCTTT
>.|TRBV18|.|TRBJ1-1
CASSPPSRVMNTEAFF
TGTGCCAGCTCACCACCGAGTAGGGTAATGAACACTGAAGCTTTCTTT
>.|TRBV9|few|TRBJ2-7
CASSVDPGGRWTYEQYF
TGTGCCAGCAGCGTAGACCCCGGGGGAAGGTGGACTTACGAGCAGTACTTC
>.|TRBV10-2|.|TRBJ2-3
CASSESTRVTDTQYF
TGCGCCAGCAGTGAGTCTACACGGGTCACAGATACGCAGTATTTT
>.|TRBV20-1|.|TRBJ2-4
CSARDEEGILAKNIQYF
TGCAGTGCTAGAGATGAGGAGGGCATACTAGCCAAAAACATTCAGTACTTC
>.|TRBV4-1|few|TRBJ1-5
CASSRLQEDQPQHF
TGCGCCAGCAGCCGCTTACAGGAGGATCAGCCCCAGCATTTT
>TRBD1|TRBV4-1|few|TRBJ2-3
CASSRGQAPTDTQYF
TGCGCCAGCAGCCGAGGACAGGCCCCCACAGATACGCAGTATTTT
>.|TRBV5-6|.|TRBJ1-4
CASSLDGGYEKLFF
TGTGCCAGCAGCCTGGACGGGGGTTACGAAAAACTGTTTTTT
>TRBD2|TRBV7-3|few|TRBJ2-3
CASSGTSGSLIGATQYF
TGTGCCAGCAGCGGGACTAGCGGGAGTTTGATCGGGGCTACGCAGTATTTT
>.|TRBV5-5|.|TRBJ2-1
CASSLGSSASDEQFF
TGTGCCAGCAGCCTTGGAAGTAGCGCTTCCGATGAGCAGTTCTTC
>.|TRBV6-2/TRBV6-3|few|TRBJ1-1
CASSYGVGWGGGGMNTEAFF
TGTGCCAGCAGTTACGGAGTTGGTTGGGGGGGAGGCGGAATGAACACTGAAGCTTTCTTT
>TRBD2|TRBV12-3/TRBV12-4|.|TRBJ2-1
CASSRLEREGGEQFF
TGTGCCAGCAGCCGTTTGGAGCGGGAGGGAGGGGAGCAGTTCTTC
>.|TRBV9|.|TRBJ2-1
CASSTPGTLNEQFF
TGTGCCAGCAGCACCCCCGGGACCCTTAATGAGCAGTTCTTC
>.|TRBV7-9|many|TRBJ1-3
CASMPTGSGNTIYF
TGTGCCAGCATGCCTACGGGTTCTGGAAACACCATATATTTT
>.|TRBV5-1|many|TRBJ2-7
CASSLDPGIYEQYF
TGCGCCAGCAGCTTGGATCCTGGGATCTACGAGCAGTACTTC
>TRBD1|TRBV9|few|TRBJ1-1
CASSVLTGMNTEAFF
TGTGCCAGCAGCGTCTTGACAGGGATGAACACTGAAGCTTTCTTT
>.|TRBV20-1|.|TRBJ2-5
CSARDPGRGVEETQYF
TGCAGTGCTAGAGACCCTGGGCGCGGCGTGGAAGAGACCCAGTACTTC
>.|TRBV12-3/TRBV12-4|.|TRBJ1-5
CASSSNHRVHQPQHF
TGTGCCAGCAGTTCCAACCACAGGGTCCATCAGCCCCAGCATTTT
>.|TRBV5-1|.|TRBJ2-7
CASNFGGPYEQYF
TGCGCCAGCAACTTCGGAGGGCCCTACGAGCAGTACTTC
>TRBD1|TRBV7-9|few|TRBJ1-4
CASSEGQGVGTNEKLFF
TGTGCCAGCAGCGAAGGACAGGGGGTCGGAACTAATGAAAAACTGTTTTTT
>.|TRBV27|.|TRBJ2-4
CASGDPLAKNIQYF
TGTGCCAGCGGGGACCCGCTAGCCAAAAACATTCAGTACTTC
>TRBD1|TRBV30|many|TRBJ2-3
CAWSPDRGFTDTQYF
TGTGCCTGGAGCCCTGACAGGGGGTTCACAGATACGCAGTATTTT
>.|TRBV14|.|TRBJ2-7
CASSQESHRGTTREQYF
TGTGCCAGCAGCCAAGAGTCCCATCGGGGCACGACCCGCGAGCAGTACTTC
>TRBD2|TRBV15|many|TRBJ2-7
CATSNTRAGGGPYEQYF
TGTGCCACCAGCAATACCCGAGCGGGAGGGGGTCCCTACGAGCAGTACTTC